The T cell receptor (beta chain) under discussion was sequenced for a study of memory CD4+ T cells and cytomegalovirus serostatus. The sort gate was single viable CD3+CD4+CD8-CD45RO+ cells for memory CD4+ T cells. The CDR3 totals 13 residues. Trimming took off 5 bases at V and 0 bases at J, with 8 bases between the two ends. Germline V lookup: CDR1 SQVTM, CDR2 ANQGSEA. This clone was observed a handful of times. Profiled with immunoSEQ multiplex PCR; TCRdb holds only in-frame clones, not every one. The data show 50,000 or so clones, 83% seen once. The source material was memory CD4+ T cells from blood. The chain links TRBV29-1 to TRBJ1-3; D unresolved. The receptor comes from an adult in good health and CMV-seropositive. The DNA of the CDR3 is TGCAGCGTTTTCGGCCACTCTGGAAACACCATATATTTT. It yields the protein CSVFGHSGNTIYF.